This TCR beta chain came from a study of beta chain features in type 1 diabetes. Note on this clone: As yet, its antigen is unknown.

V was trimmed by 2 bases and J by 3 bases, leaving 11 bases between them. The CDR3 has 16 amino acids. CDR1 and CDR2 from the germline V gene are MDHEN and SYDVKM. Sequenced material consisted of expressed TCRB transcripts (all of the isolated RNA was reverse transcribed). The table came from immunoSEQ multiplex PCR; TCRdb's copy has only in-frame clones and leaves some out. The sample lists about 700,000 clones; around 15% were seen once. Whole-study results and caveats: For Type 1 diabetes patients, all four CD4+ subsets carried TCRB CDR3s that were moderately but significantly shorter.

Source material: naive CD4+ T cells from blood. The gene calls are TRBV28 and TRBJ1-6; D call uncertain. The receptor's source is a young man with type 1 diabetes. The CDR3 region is CASSLKGLLYNSPLHF. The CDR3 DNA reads TGTGCCAGCAGTTTAAAAGGGTTGCTCTATAATTCACCCCTCCACTTT.